Included here is one T cell receptor (beta chain) sequence, with context. The data derive from a study of blood T cell repertoires in COVID-19. In the original analysis: Reference gene primer amplification gave estimated nucleated cell counts. Profiled with immunoSEQ multiplex PCR; TCRdb holds only in-frame clones, not every one. That table gives V, J and clone size, and the DNA gave D and trimming. Of about 320,000 clones in the sample, more than 70% were seen once. Seattle's cohort entered during active infection and was followed longitudinally. The sequencing sample was made of peripheral blood. The TCR comes from a woman between 25 and 40 years old with COVID-19, enrolled during active disease.

The CDR3 loop reads CASSSFPGQSYNEQFF. Here the CDR3 DNA reads TGCGCCAGCAGCTCCTTCCCGGGACAGTCCTACAATGAGCAGTTCTTC. The J gene is TRBJ2-1, the V gene TRBV5-1; 7 positions agree with TRBD1. J was trimmed by 1 base and V by 3 bases; bases with no gene match: 7. Germline-derived CDR1 and CDR2 are SGHRS and YFSETQ. The CDR3 is 16 residues long.